This TCR beta chain originates from a study of blood T cell repertoires in COVID-19. Libraries were prepared by immunoSEQ multiplex PCR; TCRdb keeps only in-frame clonotypes and omits some of them. The sample includes about 230,000 clones, 81% of them seen just once. This CDR3 is 13 amino acids long. Germline values: CDR1 LGHNA, CDR2 YNFKEQ. V was trimmed by 5 bases and J by 8 bases, leaving 13 bases between them. The sample consisted of peripheral blood. This clonotype originated in a woman older than 75 with acute or convalescent COVID-19. This chain connects TRBV4-2 to TRBJ2-1; TRBD2 might be the D (5 bases). The CDR3 spells CASSFRPGDEQFF. The CDR3 DNA reads as TGTGCCAGCAGCTTCCGCCCCGGGGATGAGCAGTTCTTC.